These 13 T cell receptor beta chains share one sample of origin, sequenced in a study of monozygotic twins with inflammatory bowel disease. TCRdb reprocessed the 5' RACE reads, with one entry per CDR3 protein and no DNA. The sample totals a few hundred thousand distinct CDR3 sequences. Sequencing input: blood. These receptors originate from a human donor with ulcerative colitis or Crohn's disease, or a healthy co-twin of an affected twin (not recorded which).

V gene TRBV18 combines with J gene TRBJ2-7. The CDR3 spans 14 residues. Looked up from germline, CDR1 is KGHSH and CDR2 is LQKENI. The CDR3 sequence: CASSPGSDFYEQYF.

This chain links TRBV7-9 with TRBJ2-7; TCRdb outputs TRBD1, but without DNA this stays unchecked. The CDR3 runs to 15 residues. Per the germline V gene, CDR1 is SEHNR and CDR2 is FQNEAQ (reference sequence). The CDR3 spells CASSPRQGQDYEQYF.

The rearrangement links TRBV20-1 to TRBJ1-1; the D call from TCRdb, TRBD1, cannot be confirmed without DNA. Germline CDR1 reads DFQATT; CDR2 reads SNEGSKA (reference sequence). The CDR3 consists of 12 residues. The CDR3 sequence: CSAPKQGPEAFF.

The chain combines TRBV19 with TRBJ1-1; absent DNA, TCRdb's TRBD1 call cannot be checked. Germline CDR1 and CDR2: LNHDA and SQIVND (reference sequence). The CDR3 runs 14 residues. Here the CDR3 reads CASSAGQENTEAFF. The full variable domain, completed using reference TRBV19 and TRBJ1-1, is DGGITQSPKYLFRKEGQNVTLSCEQNLNHDAMYWYRQDPGQGLRLIYYSQIVNDFQKGDIAEGYSVSREKKESFPLTVTSAQKNPTAFYLCASSAGQENTEAFFGQGTRLTVV.

The chain couples TRBV5-1 to TRBJ2-1; TCRdb picks TRBD1, but there is no DNA to check that call. The CDR3 loop spans 15 amino acids. CDR1 is SGHRS, CDR2 YFSETQ, per germline. This CDR3 reads CASSFGTGPYNEQFF.

This chain links TRBV29-1 with TRBJ2-7; without DNA, the TCRdb call of TRBD1 cannot be checked. The CDR3 is 14 amino acids. Germline V gives CDR1 SQVTM, CDR2 ANQGSEA. CDR3 residues: CSVGGRQGFSEQYF.

CDR3 region: CSARKGDRGYNEQFF. The chain carries TRBV20-1 and TRBJ2-1; TCRdb calls TRBD1, which cannot be checked without DNA. CDR3 size: 15 residues. Germline CDR1 and CDR2: DFQATT and SNEGSKA (reference sequence).

V gene TRBV5-6 combines with J gene TRBJ2-3; TCRdb selects TRBD1, and the lack of DNA leaves this call unchecked. The CDR3 consists of 14 residues. Germline loops: CDR1 SGHDT, CDR2 YYEEEE. This CDR3 reads CASSFGQNTDTQYF.

This chain joins TRBV19 and TRBJ2-3; TCRdb's D gene call, TRBD2, goes unchecked for lack of DNA. CDR3 length: 17 amino acids. Germline values: CDR1 LNHDA, CDR2 SQIVND (reference sequence). The CDR3 spells CASSLPSYLPETDTQYF. The full variable domain, in which reference TRBV19 and TRBJ2-3 provide the parts outside the CDR3, is DGGITQSPKYLFRKEGQNVTLSCEQNLNHDAMYWYRQDPGQGLRLIYYSQIVNDFQKGDIAEGYSVSREKKESFPLTVTSAQKNPTAFYLCASSLPSYLPETDTQYFGPGTRLTVL.

The genes are TRBV5-5 and TRBJ2-1; the D gene TCRdb calls, TRBD1, cannot be checked with no DNA. Germline values: CDR1 SGHKS, CDR2 YYEKEE (reference sequence). The CDR3 extends over 17 amino acids. The CDR3 reads CASSQKVGGLSYNEQFF.

The chain joins TRBV7-2 to TRBJ1-1; TCRdb designates TRBD1, a call that cannot be tested without DNA. The CDR3 has 17 amino acids. Germline V gene sequence: CDR1 SGHTA, CDR2 FQGNSA. The CDR3 sequence: CASSFSRKGGGGTEAFF.

J is TRBJ1-2 and V is TRBV12-3 or TRBV12-4. The CDR3 contains 14 residues. CDR3 loop: CASRVDRPSGGYTF.

The J gene is TRBJ2-1, the V gene TRBV9; no DNA is available, so the TRBD2 call from TCRdb remains unchecked. This CDR3 region has 20 residues. From germline, CDR1 is SGDLS and CDR2 YYNGEE. The CDR3 region is CASSVGGRVAGDGLLNEQFF.